Following are 21 T cell receptor beta chains from one sample sequenced in a study of cytomegalovirus exposure and HLA in healthy donors. Data came from immunoSEQ multiplex PCR; TCRdb stores just in-frame clones and leaves some out. Among 100,000 to 150,000 clones listed, approximately 89% were seen once. The specimen sequenced was PBMCs. All receptors come from a woman in her late teens or twenties in good health and CMV-seronegative.

This chain connects TRBV19 to TRBJ1-1; no definite D call. Deletions cut 5 bases from V and 0 bases from J, with 13 bases between. CDR3 length: 15 residues. Germline lookup yields CDR1 LNHDA and CDR2 SQIVND (reference sequence). The CDR3 DNA reads TGTGCCAGTAGTTCCCCCCCCGGGGTGAACACTGAAGCTTTCTTT. Translated, it gives CASSSPPGVNTEAFF.

The CDR3 is CASSAPQRGGYEQYF. Written as DNA, the CDR3 is TGTGCCAGCAGTGCGCCCCAACGCGGGGGCTACGAGCAGTACTTC. V gene TRBV2 combines with J gene TRBJ2-7, with 7 bases lining up with TRBD2. Per the germline V gene, CDR1 is SNHLY and CDR2 is FYNNEI. The CDR3 is 15 residues long. Trimming removed 4 bases from V and 3 bases from J; junction bases left unmatched: 9.

With regard to this clone: The germline gene is not matched at one end of the junction; a read error may be the cause. This chain connects TRBV7-4 to TRBJ2-7, with TRBD2 as a possible D gene (6 bases). The CDR3 extends over 18 amino acids. From germline, CDR1 is SGHVT and CDR2 SQSDAQ. CDR3 sequence reads: CASTLYGPRTPDAGEQYF. The CDR3 bases are TGTGCCAGCACCTTATACGGGCCTCGAACGCCAGACGCGGGGGAGCAGTACTTC.

The chain has TRBV5-6 and TRBJ2-3; D gene uncertain. Trimming cost V 3 bases and J 0 bases, with 14 bases left between them. CDR3 size: 16 residues. CDR1 and CDR2 from the germline V gene are SGHDT and YYEEEE. The chain's CDR3 is CASSYLTTTSTDTQYF. CDR3 coding DNA: TGTGCCAGCAGCTACCTAACCACCACTAGCACAGATACGCAGTATTTT.

V gene TRBV19 combines with J gene TRBJ2-7, with a weak D call TRBD1 (5 bases). V was trimmed by 8 bases and J by 3 bases, leaving 11 bases between them. This CDR3 comprises 12 residues. CDR1 is LNHDA, CDR2 SQIVND, per germline (reference sequence). The CDR3 DNA sequence: TGTGCCAGTGACAGTGGTGACTACGAGCAGTACTTC. Translating gives CASDSGDYEQYF. Variable domain in full (rest from reference TRBV19 and TRBJ2-7): DGGITQSPKYLFRKEGQNVTLSCEQNLNHDAMYWYRQDPGQGLRLIYYSQIVNDFQKGDIAEGYSVSREKKESFPLTVTSAQKNPTAFYLCASDSGDYEQYFGPGTRLTVT.

The chain employs TRBV9 and TRBJ1-6, with a possible D match to TRBD1 (6 bases). CDR3 length: 15 residues. Germline assignment: CDR1 SGDLS and CDR2 YYNGEE. Trimming stripped 0 bases from V and 6 bases from J, with 10 bases between. As DNA, the CDR3 is TGTGCCAGCAGCGTAGACAGGACAGCTAATTCACCCCTCCACTTT. Translation: CASSVDRTANSPLHF.

The chain joins TRBV27 to TRBJ2-1; no clear D. V was clipped by 6 bases and J by 6 bases, with 18 bases between them. The CDR3 extends over 15 amino acids. Germline lookup yields CDR1 MNHEY and CDR2 SMNVEV (reference sequence). The CDR3 DNA sequence: TGTGCCAGCAGCCCTTCGCAGGCCGCCTCCAATGAGCAGTTCTTC. It yields the protein CASSPSQAASNEQFF.

This rearrangement joins TRBV5-4 to TRBJ2-7; D possibly corresponds to TRBD2 (6 bases). The V end was cut by 4 bases, the J end by 2 bases, with 22 bases between. Germline loops: CDR1 SGHNT, CDR2 YYREEE (reference sequence). This CDR3 spans 17 amino acids. The CDR3 DNA follows: TGTGCCAGCAGCCCGGGGGTGCCGGACTCCCCGACCTACGAGCAGTACTTC. It specifies CASSPGVPDSPTYEQYF.

The chain uses TRBV7-9 and TRBJ1-1; 10 bases fit TRBD1. Germline CDR1 is SEHNR and CDR2 is FQNEAQ (reference sequence). V was clipped by 3 bases and J by 7 bases; unmatched bases: 8. The CDR3 has 15 amino acids. The DNA of the CDR3 is TGTGCCAGCAGCTTCGTGGGACAGGGGATCCATGAAGCTTTCTTT. It specifies CASSFVGQGIHEAFF.

The CDR3 coding sequence is TGTGCCAGCATGATCGGGACAGGCCCCAACGAGCAGTACGTC. It yields the protein CASMIGTGPNEQYV. The chain joins TRBV6-1 to TRBJ2-7, with 8 bases matching TRBD1. CDR1 MNHNS and CDR2 SASEGT come from the germline V gene. V was pared by 7 bases and J by 5 bases, with 10 bases of the junction left unmatched. This CDR3 contains 14 residues.

The chain combines TRBV7-2 with TRBJ1-5; D may be TRBD1 (5 bases). Trimming removed 1 base from V and 0 bases from J, with 13 bases in between. This CDR3 contains 17 residues. Germline-derived CDR1 and CDR2 are SGHTA and FQGNSA. The CDR3 is CASSLGGVGNSNQPQHF. CDR3 bases: TGTGCCAGCAGCTTAGGGGGGGTAGGGAATAGCAATCAGCCCCAGCATTTT.

This clone was counted a single time. The chain employs TRBV4-1 and TRBJ2-2; 12 bases match TRBD2. The CDR3 has 18 amino acids. Losses at the gene ends were 1 base for V and 3 bases for J; bases not matched to a gene: 6. Germline values: CDR1 MGHRA, CDR2 YSYEKL. This chain's CDR3 is CASSQVLAGGRDTGELFF. DNA for the CDR3: TGCGCCAGCAGCCAAGTCCTAGCGGGAGGGCGGGACACCGGGGAGCTGTTTTTT.

Here the CDR3 DNA reads TGTGCCAGCAGTGGCTGGACAGGGGAACAGCCCCAGCATTTT. This encodes CASSGWTGEQPQHF. The chain combines TRBV6-1 with TRBJ1-5; 9 nucleotides match TRBD1. The CDR3 runs to 14 residues. V shed 4 bases and J 7 bases; nucleotides not matched to a gene: 5. The germline CDR1 and CDR2 sequences are MNHNS and SASEGT.

Only one count was recorded for this clone. The V and J genes are TRBV10-2 and TRBJ2-3, with 14 bases that match TRBD2. Germline values: CDR1 WSHSY, CDR2 SAAADI. This CDR3 is built from 16 residues. J was trimmed by 6 bases and V by 6 bases; bases with no gene match: 8. The DNA of the CDR3 is TGCGCCAGCAGAGTCGGGACTAGCGGGAGAAAGGATACGCAGTATTTT. It specifies CASRVGTSGRKDTQYF.

The chain uses TRBV11-2 and TRBJ2-7; D may be TRBD2 (5 bases). Germline CDR1 is SGHAT and CDR2 is FQNNGV. V lost 1 base, J lost 0 bases, and 13 bases lay in between. CDR3 length equals 16 residues. CDR3 residues: CASSLGGAASSYEQYF. The DNA for the CDR3 is TGTGCCAGCAGCTTAGGGGGAGCGGCTAGCTCCTACGAGCAGTACTTC.

The V call is TRBV28, the J call TRBJ1-3, with D possibly being TRBD1 (6 bases). The length of the CDR3 is 16 residues. Trimming left V 2 bases short and J 4 bases short, with 15 bases between. Germline CDR1 MDHEN, CDR2 SYDVKM. The CDR3 protein is CASSLGGTGSGNTIYF. The CDR3 DNA is TGTGCCAGCAGTTTAGGAGGTACAGGGTCAGGAAACACCATATATTTT.

The rearrangement uses TRBV5-1 and TRBJ2-1; 14 nucleotides align to TRBD2. The CDR3 consists of 16 residues. Trimming removed 6 bases from V and 10 bases from J; junction bases left unmatched: 12. Germline-derived CDR1 and CDR2 are SGHRS and YFSETQ. As DNA, the CDR3 is TGCGCCAGCACCCCCGTCGGGACTAGCGGGGGCGGGGAGCAGTTCTTC. The encoded protein is CASTPVGTSGGGEQFF.

This clone was seen just once. The chain combines TRBV2 with TRBJ1-4; tentative D call: TRBD1 (5 bases). The germline V gene has CDR1 SNHLY and CDR2 FYNNEI. This CDR3 is 13 amino acids long. V was cut by 6 bases and J by 8 bases, with 13 bases left in between. The CDR3 sequence: CASRNGRGEKLFF. The CDR3, as DNA: TGTGCCAGCAGAAACGGGAGGGGAGAAAAACTGTTTTTT.

V and J are TRBV13 and TRBJ2-7; D might be TRBD1 (5 bases). Looked up from germline, CDR1 is PRHDT and CDR2 is FYEKMQ (reference sequence). The CDR3 loop spans 14 amino acids. Trimming left V 3 bases short and J 5 bases short, with 14 bases between. The CDR3 is CASSFSWGSDEQYV. The CDR3 nucleotides are TGTGCCAGCAGCTTCTCCTGGGGCTCGGACGAGCAGTACGTC.

The chain is built from TRBV28 and TRBJ1-1; D remains ambiguous. From germline, CDR1 is MDHEN and CDR2 SYDVKM. V lost 3 bases to trimming and J lost 4 bases, with 18 bases between them. The CDR3 sequence is 16 residues long. The CDR3 region is CASSFFSGPRITEAFF. The CDR3 nucleotides read TGTGCCAGCAGTTTCTTTTCAGGCCCAAGGATCACTGAAGCTTTCTTT.

The CDR3 nucleotides read TGTGCCAGCCACCCCGGGACAGGGAACACTGAAGCTTTCTTT. Translation: CASHPGTGNTEAFF. The chain joins TRBV27 to TRBJ1-1; 8 positions agree with TRBD1. This CDR3 is built from 14 residues. From germline, CDR1 is MNHEY and CDR2 SMNVEV (reference sequence). V shed 8 bases and J 1 base; nucleotides not matched to a gene: 6.